The T cell receptor beta chain under discussion was sequenced for a study of cytomegalovirus exposure and HLA in healthy donors. Between the trimmed V and J ends, which lost 2 bases and 1 base, there was a span of 8 bases. The CDR3 consists of 14 residues. CDR1 is MNHNY and CDR2 is SVGAGI in the germline V gene (reference sequence). A few counts support this clone. The PCR used 60 Vbeta and 13 Jbeta primers. Measured with immunoSEQ multiplex PCR; TCRdb has only the in-frame clones, and not every one. The data show tens of thousands of clones, 84% seen once. This rearrangement joins TRBV6-6 to TRBJ1-1; weak D call: TRBD1 (5 bases). This receptor was identified in a woman aged 18-30 years in good health and CMV-seropositive. The source material was PBMCs. CDR3 sequence: CASSYRGRNTEAFF. The CDR3 DNA sequence: TGTGCCAGCAGTTACAGGGGCAGGAACACTGAAGCTTTCTTT.